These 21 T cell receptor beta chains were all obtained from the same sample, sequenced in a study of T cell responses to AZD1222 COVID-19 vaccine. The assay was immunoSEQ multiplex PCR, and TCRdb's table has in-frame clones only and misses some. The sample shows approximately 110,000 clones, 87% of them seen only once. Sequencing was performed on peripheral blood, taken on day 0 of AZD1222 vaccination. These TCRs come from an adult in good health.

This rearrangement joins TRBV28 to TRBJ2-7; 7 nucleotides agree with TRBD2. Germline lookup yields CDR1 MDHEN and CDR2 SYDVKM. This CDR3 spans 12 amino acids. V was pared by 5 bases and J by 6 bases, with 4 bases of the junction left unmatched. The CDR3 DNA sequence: TGTGCCAGCAGTGGGTCGGGGGGCGAGCAGTACTTC. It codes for CASSGSGGEQYF.

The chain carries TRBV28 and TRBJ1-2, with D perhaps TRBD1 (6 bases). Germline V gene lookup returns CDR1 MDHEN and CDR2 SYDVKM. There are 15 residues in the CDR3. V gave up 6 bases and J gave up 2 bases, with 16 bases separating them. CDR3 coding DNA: TGTGCCAGCAGAAGCCGGACAGCCACCAACTATGGCTACACCTTC. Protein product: CASRSRTATNYGYTF.

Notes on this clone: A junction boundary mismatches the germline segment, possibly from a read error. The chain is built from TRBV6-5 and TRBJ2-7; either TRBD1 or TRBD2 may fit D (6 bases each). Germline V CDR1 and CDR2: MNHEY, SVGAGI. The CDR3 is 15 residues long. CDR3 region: CASQNRMGGFDEQYF. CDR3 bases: TGTGCCAGCCAAAACCGCATGGGGGGCTTCGACGAGCAGTACTTT.

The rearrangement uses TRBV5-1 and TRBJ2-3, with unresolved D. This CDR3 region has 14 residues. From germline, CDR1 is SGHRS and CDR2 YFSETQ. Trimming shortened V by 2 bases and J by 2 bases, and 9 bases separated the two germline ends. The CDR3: CASSLSSSTDTQYF. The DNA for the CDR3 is TGCGCCAGCAGCTTATCCTCGTCCACAGATACGCAGTATTTT. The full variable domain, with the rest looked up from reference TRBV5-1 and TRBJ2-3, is KAGVTQTPRYLIKTRGQQVTLSCSPISGHRSVSWYQQTPGQGLQFLFEYFSETQRNKGNFPGRFSGRQFSNSRSEMNVSTLELGDSALYLCASSLSSSTDTQYFGPGTRLTVL.

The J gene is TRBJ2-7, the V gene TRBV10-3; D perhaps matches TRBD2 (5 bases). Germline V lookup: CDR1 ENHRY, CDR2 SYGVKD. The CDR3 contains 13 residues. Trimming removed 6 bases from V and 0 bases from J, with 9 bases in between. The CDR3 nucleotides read TGTGCCATCAGGGGAGAAGGCTCCTACGAGCAGTACTTC. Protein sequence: CAIRGEGSYEQYF.

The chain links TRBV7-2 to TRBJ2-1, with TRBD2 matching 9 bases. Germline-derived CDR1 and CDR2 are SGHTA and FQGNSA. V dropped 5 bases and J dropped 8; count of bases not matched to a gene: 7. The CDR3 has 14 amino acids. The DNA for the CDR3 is TGTGCCAGCAGCCCTGTACTAGCGGGTGATGAGCAGTTCTTC. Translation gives CASSPVLAGDEQFF.

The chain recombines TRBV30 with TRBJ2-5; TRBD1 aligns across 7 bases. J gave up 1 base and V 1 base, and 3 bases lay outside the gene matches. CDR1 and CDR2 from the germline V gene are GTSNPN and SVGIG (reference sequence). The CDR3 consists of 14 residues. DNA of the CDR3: TGTGCCTGGAGTGCGTCAGGGGGCCAAGAGACCCAGTACTTC. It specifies CAWSASGGQETQYF.

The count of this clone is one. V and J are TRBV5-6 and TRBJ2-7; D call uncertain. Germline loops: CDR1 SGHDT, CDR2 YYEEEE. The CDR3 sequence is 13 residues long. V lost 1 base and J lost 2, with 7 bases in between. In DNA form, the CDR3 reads TGTGCCAGCAGCTTGTATGGCCCCTACGAGCAGTACTTC. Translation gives CASSLYGPYEQYF.

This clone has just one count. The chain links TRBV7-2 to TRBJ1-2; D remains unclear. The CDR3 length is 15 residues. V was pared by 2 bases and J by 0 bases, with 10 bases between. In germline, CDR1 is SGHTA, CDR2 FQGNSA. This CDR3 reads CASSLFPVANYGYTF. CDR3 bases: TGTGCCAGCAGCTTATTTCCGGTTGCTAACTATGGCTACACCTTC.

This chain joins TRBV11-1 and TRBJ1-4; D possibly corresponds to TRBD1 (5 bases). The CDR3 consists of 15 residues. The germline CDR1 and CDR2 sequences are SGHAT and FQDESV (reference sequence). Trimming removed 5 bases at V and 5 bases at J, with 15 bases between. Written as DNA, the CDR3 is TGTGCCAGCAGCCCGTCGGTTGGGGGAAATGAAAAACTGTTTTTT. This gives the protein CASSPSVGGNEKLFF.

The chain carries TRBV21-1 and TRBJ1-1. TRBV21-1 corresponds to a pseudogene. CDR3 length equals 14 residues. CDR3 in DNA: TGTGCCAGCAGCAAAGGTCAGAGACACACTGAAGCTTTCTTT. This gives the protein CASSKGQRHTEAFF.

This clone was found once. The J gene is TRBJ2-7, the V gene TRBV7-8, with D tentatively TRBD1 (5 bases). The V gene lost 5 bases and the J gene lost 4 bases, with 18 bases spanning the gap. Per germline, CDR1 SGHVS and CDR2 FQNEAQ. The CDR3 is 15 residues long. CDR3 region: CASSANQGSGYEQYF. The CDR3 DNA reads TGTGCCAGCAGCGCGAACCAGGGAAGTGGATACGAGCAGTACTTC.

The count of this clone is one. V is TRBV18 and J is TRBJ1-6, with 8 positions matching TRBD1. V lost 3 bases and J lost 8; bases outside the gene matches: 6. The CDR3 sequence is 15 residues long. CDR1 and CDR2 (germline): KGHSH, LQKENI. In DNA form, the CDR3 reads TGTGCCAGCTCACCGACAGGGGTCCGGGATTCACCCCTCCACTTT. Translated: CASSPTGVRDSPLHF.

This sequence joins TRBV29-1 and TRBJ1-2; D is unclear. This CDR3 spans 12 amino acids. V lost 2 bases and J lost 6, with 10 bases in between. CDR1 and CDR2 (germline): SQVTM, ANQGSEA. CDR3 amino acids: CSVERSQDGYTF. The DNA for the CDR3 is TGCAGCGTTGAACGAAGCCAGGATGGCTACACCTTC.

CDR3 in DNA: TGTGCCAGCAGCCAAGGTCGGGGAATTAGCTCCTACGAGCAGTACTTC. Translating gives CASSQGRGISSYEQYF. The J gene is TRBJ2-7, the V gene TRBV3-1 (or the pseudogene TRBV3-2); possible D gene TRBD2, 5 bases. Looked up from germline, CDR1 is LGHDT and CDR2 is YNNKEL (reference sequence). CDR3 length: 16 amino acids. The germline V and J ends were trimmed by 1 base and 0 bases, with 13 bases remaining between them.

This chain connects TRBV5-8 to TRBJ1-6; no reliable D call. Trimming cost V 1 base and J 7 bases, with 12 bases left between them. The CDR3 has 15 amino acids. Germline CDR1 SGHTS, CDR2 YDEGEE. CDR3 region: CASSLNQASNSPLHF. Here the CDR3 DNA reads TGTGCCAGCAGCTTGAATCAGGCGTCAAATTCACCCCTCCACTTT.

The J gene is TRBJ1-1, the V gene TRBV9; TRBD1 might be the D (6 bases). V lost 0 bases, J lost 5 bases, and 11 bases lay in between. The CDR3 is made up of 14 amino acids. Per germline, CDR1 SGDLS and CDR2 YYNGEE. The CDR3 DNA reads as TGTGCCAGCAGCGTAGACGACAGGAGAACTGAAGCTTTCTTT. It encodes CASSVDDRRTEAFF.

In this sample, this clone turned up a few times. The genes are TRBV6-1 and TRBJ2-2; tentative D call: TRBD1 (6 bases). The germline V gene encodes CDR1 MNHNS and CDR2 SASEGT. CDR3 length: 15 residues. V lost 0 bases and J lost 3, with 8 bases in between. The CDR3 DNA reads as TGTGCCAGCAGTGAAGCCGCAGGGGACACCGGGGAGCTGTTTTTT. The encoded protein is CASSEAAGDTGELFF.

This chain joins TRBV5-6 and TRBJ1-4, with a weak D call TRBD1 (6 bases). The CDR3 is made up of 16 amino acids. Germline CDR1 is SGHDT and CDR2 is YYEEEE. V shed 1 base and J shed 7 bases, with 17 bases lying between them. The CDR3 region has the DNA TGTGCCAGCAGCTTGTTACGGGAACAGGGTGCTGAAAAACTGTTTTTT. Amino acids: CASSLLREQGAEKLFF.

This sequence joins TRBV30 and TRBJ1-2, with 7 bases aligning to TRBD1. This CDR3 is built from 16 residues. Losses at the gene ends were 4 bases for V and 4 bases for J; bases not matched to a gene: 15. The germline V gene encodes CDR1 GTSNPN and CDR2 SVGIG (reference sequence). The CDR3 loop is CAWTHRDRIASYGYTF. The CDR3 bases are TGTGCCTGGACCCACCGGGACAGAATCGCCTCCTATGGCTACACCTTC. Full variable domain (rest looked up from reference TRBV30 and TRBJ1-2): SQTIHQWPATLVQPVGSPLSLECTVEGTSNPNLYWYRQAAGRGLQLLFYSVGIGQISSEVPQNLSASRPQDRQFILSSKKLLLSDSGFYLCAWTHRDRIASYGYTFGSGTRLTVV.

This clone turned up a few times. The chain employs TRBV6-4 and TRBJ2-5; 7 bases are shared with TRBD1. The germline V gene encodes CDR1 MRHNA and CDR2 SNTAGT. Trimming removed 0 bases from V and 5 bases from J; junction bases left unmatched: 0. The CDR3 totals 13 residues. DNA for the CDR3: TGTGCCAGCAGTGACTCGGACAGGGAGACCCAGTACTTC. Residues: CASSDSDRETQYF.